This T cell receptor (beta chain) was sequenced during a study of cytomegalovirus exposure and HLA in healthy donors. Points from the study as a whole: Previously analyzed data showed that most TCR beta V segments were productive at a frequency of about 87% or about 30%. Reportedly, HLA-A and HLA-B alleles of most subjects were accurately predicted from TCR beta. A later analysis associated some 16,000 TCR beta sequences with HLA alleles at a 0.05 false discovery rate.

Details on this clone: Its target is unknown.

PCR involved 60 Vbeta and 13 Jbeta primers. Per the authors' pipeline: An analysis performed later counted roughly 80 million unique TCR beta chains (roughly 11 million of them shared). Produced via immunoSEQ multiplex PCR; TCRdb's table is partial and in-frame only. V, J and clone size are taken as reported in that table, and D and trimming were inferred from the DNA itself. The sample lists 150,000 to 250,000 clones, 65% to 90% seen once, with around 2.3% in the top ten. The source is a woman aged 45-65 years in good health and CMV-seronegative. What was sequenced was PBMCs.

The CDR3 loop reads CASMGTSGYEQYF. The CDR3 region has the DNA TGTGCCAGTATGGGGACTAGTGGATACGAGCAGTACTTC. The chain joins TRBV19 to TRBJ2-7, with 8 bases identical to TRBD2. Germline assignment: CDR1 LNHDA and CDR2 SQIVND (reference sequence). Trimming cost V 7 bases and J 4 bases; bases outside gene matches: 6. The CDR3 spans 13 residues. The full variable domain, in which reference TRBV19 and TRBJ2-7 provide the parts outside the CDR3, is DGGITQSPKYLFRKEGQNVTLSCEQNLNHDAMYWYRQDPGQGLRLIYYSQIVNDFQKGDIAEGYSVSREKKESFPLTVTSAQKNPTAFYLCASMGTSGYEQYFGPGTRLTVT.